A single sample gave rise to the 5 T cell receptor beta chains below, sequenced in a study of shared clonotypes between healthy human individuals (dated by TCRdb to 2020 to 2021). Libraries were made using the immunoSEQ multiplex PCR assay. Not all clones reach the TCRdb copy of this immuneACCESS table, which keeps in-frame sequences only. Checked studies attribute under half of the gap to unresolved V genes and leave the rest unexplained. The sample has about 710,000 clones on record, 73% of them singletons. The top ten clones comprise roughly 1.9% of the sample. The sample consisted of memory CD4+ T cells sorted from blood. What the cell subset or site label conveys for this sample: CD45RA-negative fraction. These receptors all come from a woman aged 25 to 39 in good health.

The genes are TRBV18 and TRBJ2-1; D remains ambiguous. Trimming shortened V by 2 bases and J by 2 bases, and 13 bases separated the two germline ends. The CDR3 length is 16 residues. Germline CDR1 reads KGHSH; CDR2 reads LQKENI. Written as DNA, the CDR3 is TGTGCCAGCTCACCAGGGTTTCGCGGAACCTACAATGAGCAGTTCTTC. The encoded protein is CASSPGFRGTYNEQFF.

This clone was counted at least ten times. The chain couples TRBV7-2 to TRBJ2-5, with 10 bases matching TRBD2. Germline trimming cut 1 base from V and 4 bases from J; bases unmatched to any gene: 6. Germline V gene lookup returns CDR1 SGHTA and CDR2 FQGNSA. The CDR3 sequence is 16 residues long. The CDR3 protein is CASSLGAGGRVETQYF. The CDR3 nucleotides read TGTGCCAGCAGCTTAGGAGCGGGAGGGAGGGTAGAGACCCAGTACTTC.

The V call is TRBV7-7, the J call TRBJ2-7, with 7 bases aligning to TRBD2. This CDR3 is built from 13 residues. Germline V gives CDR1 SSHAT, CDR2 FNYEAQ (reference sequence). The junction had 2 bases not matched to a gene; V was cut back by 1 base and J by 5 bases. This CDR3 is CASSLGGGNEQYF. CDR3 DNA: TGTGCCAGCAGCTTAGGCGGGGGAAACGAGCAGTACTTC.

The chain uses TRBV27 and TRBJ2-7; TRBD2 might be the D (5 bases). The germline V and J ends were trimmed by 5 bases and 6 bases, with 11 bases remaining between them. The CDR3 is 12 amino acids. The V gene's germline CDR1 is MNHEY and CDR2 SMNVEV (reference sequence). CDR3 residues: CASSPRDGEQYF. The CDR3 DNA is TGTGCCAGCAGTCCCCGGGATGGCGAGCAGTACTTC.

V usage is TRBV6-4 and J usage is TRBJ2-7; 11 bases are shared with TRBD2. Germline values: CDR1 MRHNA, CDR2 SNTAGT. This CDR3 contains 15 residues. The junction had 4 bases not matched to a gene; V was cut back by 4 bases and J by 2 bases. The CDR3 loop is CASSVLAGGAYEQYF. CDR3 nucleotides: TGTGCCAGCAGTGTTCTAGCGGGAGGCGCCTACGAGCAGTACTTC.